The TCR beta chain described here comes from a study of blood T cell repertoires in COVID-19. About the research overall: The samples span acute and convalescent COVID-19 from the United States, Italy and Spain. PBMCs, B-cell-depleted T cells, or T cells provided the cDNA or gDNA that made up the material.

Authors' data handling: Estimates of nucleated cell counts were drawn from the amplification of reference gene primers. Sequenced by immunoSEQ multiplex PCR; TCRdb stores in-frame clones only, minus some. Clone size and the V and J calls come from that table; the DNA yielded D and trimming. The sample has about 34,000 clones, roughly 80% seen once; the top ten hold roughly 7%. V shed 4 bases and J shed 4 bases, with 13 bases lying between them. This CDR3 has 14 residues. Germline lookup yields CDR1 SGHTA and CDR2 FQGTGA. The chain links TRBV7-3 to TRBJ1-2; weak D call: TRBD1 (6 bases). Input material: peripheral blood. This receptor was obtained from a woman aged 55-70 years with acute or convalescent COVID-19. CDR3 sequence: CASSSPGGPYGYTF. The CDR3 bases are TGTGCCAGCAGCTCCCCGGGGGGGCCCTATGGCTACACCTTC.